A single sample is the source of the 9 T cell receptor beta chains below, sequenced in a study of radiation and T cells in renal cell carcinoma. Documented time point: baseline pretreatment blood. Treatment reported: 15 Gy SBRT to primary tumor, nephrectomy 4 weeks later. Sequenced by immunoSEQ multiplex PCR; TCRdb stores in-frame clones only, minus some. Of some 140,000 clones in the sample, 70% to 90% are singletons; the top ten hold about 12%. Source: blood, taken from a patient whose treatment included radiotherapy and nephrectomy. Source of these receptors: a woman between 50 and 59 years old with renal cell carcinoma.

The sample holds a few counts of this clone. This sequence joins TRBV18 and TRBJ1-1, with 9 bases identical to TRBD1. Germline V gene data show CDR1 as KGHSH and CDR2 as LQKENI. This CDR3 is built from 15 residues. V lost 5 bases, J lost 3 bases, and 7 bases stayed unmatched. Written as DNA, the CDR3 is TGTGCCAGCTCAGCACAGGGGGCCTTCGACACTGAAGCTTTCTTT. This gives the protein CASSAQGAFDTEAFF.

This chain joins TRBV28 and TRBJ2-6; TRBD2 is a possible D gene (5 bases). The CDR3 sequence is 15 residues long. Germline V gene sequence: CDR1 MDHEN, CDR2 SYDVKM. V lost 5 bases and J lost 3, with 11 bases in between. The DNA for the CDR3 is TGTGCCAGCAGTCCCTTGAGGGATGGGGCCAACGTCCTGACTTTC. Translation: CASSPLRDGANVLTF.

This rearrangement joins TRBV7-2 to TRBJ2-1, with 10 bases fitting TRBD2. Germline V gene lookup returns CDR1 SGHTA and CDR2 FQGNSA. The length of the CDR3 is 15 residues. Losses at the gene ends were 5 bases for V and 9 bases for J; bases not matched to a gene: 10. The chain's CDR3 is CASSRPSGGGGEQFF. The CDR3 coding sequence is TGTGCCAGCAGCCGACCGAGCGGGGGGGGTGGTGAGCAGTTCTTC.

The genes are TRBV10-3 and TRBJ1-5; D is possibly TRBD1 (5 bases). Trimming took off 4 bases at V and 4 bases at J, with 11 bases between the two ends. CDR3 length: 14 amino acids. Germline CDR1 and CDR2: ENHRY and SYGVKD. CDR3 sequence reads: CAISARQGNQPQHF. In DNA, the CDR3 is TGTGCCATCAGTGCGCGGCAGGGAAATCAGCCCCAGCATTTT.

CDR3 DNA: TGTGCCAGCAGCCGCCCGGGACAGGGGTACAACGAGCAGTACTTC. Translated: CASSRPGQGYNEQYF. This chain connects TRBV14 to TRBJ2-7; 10 nucleotides align to TRBD1. CDR1 and CDR2 (germline): SGHDN, FVKESK. The V gene end was trimmed by 4 bases and the J gene end by 5 bases; junction bases not matched to a gene: 8. The CDR3 has 15 residues.

The chain carries TRBV9 and TRBJ1-1; possibly TRBD1 for D (5 bases). Germline lookup yields CDR1 SGDLS and CDR2 YYNGEE. V shed 0 bases and J shed 5 bases, with 11 bases lying between them. This CDR3 is built from 14 residues. The CDR3 coding sequence is TGTGCCAGCAGCGTAGATCAGGGAAAAACTGAAGCTTTCTTT. The encoded protein is CASSVDQGKTEAFF.

This clone was picked up one time. J is TRBJ1-4 and V is TRBV5-1; D is ambiguous. The V gene lost 0 bases and the J gene lost 0 bases, with 6 bases spanning the gap. Germline values: CDR1 SGHRS, CDR2 YFSETQ. The CDR3 is 15 residues long. As DNA, the CDR3 is TGCGCCAGCAGCTTGGACCCTGCAACTAATGAAAAACTGTTTTTT. Its translation: CASSLDPATNEKLFF.

The genes are TRBV6-6 and TRBJ2-5; 9 bases map to TRBD1. The J call may be mistaken, given a closer DNA end match to TRBJ2-7. Germline CDR1 is MNHNY and CDR2 is SVGAGI (reference sequence). The CDR3 contains 14 residues. The CDR3 spells CASKTGQGSDEQYF. CDR3 in DNA: TGTGCCAGCAAAACCGGACAGGGGTCCGACGAGCAGTACTTC.

This sequence joins TRBV7-9 and TRBJ2-7; the match to TRBD1 covers 10 bases. Germline V CDR1 and CDR2: SEHNR, FQNEAQ (reference sequence). V dropped 3 bases and J dropped 1; count of bases not matched to a gene: 3. The CDR3 consists of 15 residues. The CDR3 DNA sequence: TGTGCCAGCAGCTTTGGGACAGGGGATTCCTACGAGCAGTACTTC. It encodes CASSFGTGDSYEQYF.